These T cell receptor beta chains were read from a single sample in a study of cytomegalovirus exposure and HLA in healthy donors. Clones were sequenced by immunoSEQ multiplex PCR, and TCRdb holds only the in-frame ones, with some missing. The sample carries some 200,000 clones, around 83% recorded once. The source material was PBMCs. These receptors all stem from a girl between 5 and 17 years old in good health and CMV-seronegative. Both conserved end residues are part of each CDR3. Each record gives: D gene, J gene, clone size, V gene, CDR3 protein, CDR3 DNA. D genes are given only for firm matches. Rows may omit the clone size; those that give it use once, few, many or a size class.

d_call: -
j_call: TRBJ1-4
clone_size: -
v_call: TRBV9
cdr3_aa: CARHRGLATNEKLFF
cdr3_nt: TGTGCCAGGCACCGTGGCCTAGCAACTAATGAAAAACTGTTTTTT

d_call: -
j_call: TRBJ1-5
clone_size: -
v_call: TRBV11-2
cdr3_aa: CASSLGLLRDNQPQHF
cdr3_nt: TGTGCCAGCAGCCTGGGTCTACTGAGGGACAATCAGCCCCAGCATTTT

d_call: -
j_call: TRBJ1-2
clone_size: once
v_call: TRBV5-4
cdr3_aa: CASSYQGPNYGYTF
cdr3_nt: TGTGCCAGCAGCTATCAGGGGCCGAACTATGGCTACACCTTC

d_call: -
j_call: TRBJ1-6
clone_size: -
v_call: TRBV30
cdr3_aa: CAWTSSYNSPLHF
cdr3_nt: TGTGCCTGGACGAGCTCCTATAATTCACCCCTCCACTTT

d_call: -
j_call: TRBJ2-4
clone_size: -
v_call: TRBV5-4
cdr3_aa: CASSLGPAVAKNIQYF
cdr3_nt: TGTGCCAGCAGCTTGGGCCCTGCGGTAGCCAAAAACATTCAGTACTTC

d_call: -
j_call: TRBJ2-3
clone_size: few
v_call: TRBV25-1
cdr3_aa: CASSPGSPTDTQYF
cdr3_nt: TGTGCCAGCAGTCCGGGGAGTCCCACAGATACGCAGTATTTT

d_call: TRBD1
j_call: TRBJ2-3
clone_size: once
v_call: TRBV9
cdr3_aa: CASSVRPRQGTDTQYF
cdr3_nt: TGTGCCAGCAGCGTAAGACCGAGACAGGGGACAGATACGCAGTATTTT

d_call: -
j_call: TRBJ1-2
clone_size: -
v_call: TRBV15
cdr3_aa: CATSREQGPNYGYTF
cdr3_nt: TGTGCCACCAGCAGAGAGCAGGGGCCTAACTATGGCTACACCTTC

d_call: -
j_call: TRBJ1-6
clone_size: -
v_call: TRBV4-1
cdr3_aa: CASSQLHPDSPLHF
cdr3_nt: TGCGCCAGCAGCCAACTCCATCCGGATTCACCCCTCCACTTT

d_call: -
j_call: TRBJ1-3
clone_size: -
v_call: TRBV30
cdr3_aa: CAWISAGFPGNTIYF
cdr3_nt: TGTGCCTGGATCTCGGCGGGTTTCCCTGGAAACACCATATATTTT

d_call: -
j_call: TRBJ2-3
clone_size: -
v_call: TRBV19
cdr3_aa: CASSITSQGLTDTQYF
cdr3_nt: TGTGCCAGTAGTATCACGAGCCAGGGGTTAACGGATACGCAGTATTTT

d_call: -
j_call: TRBJ2-7
clone_size: -
v_call: TRBV28
cdr3_aa: CASSDRRSYEQYF
cdr3_nt: TGTGCCAGCAGCGACAGACGCTCCTACGAGCAGTACTTC

d_call: -
j_call: TRBJ2-7
clone_size: few
v_call: TRBV2
cdr3_aa: CASSEGNRARREQYF
cdr3_nt: TGTGCCAGCAGTGAAGGCAACAGGGCCCGTAGGGAGCAGTACTTC

d_call: TRBD1
j_call: TRBJ1-6
clone_size: -
v_call: TRBV10-1
cdr3_aa: CASSESGTGNSPLHF
cdr3_nt: TGCGCCAGCAGTGAGTCCGGGACAGGGAATTCACCCCTCCACTTT

d_call: -
j_call: TRBJ2-7
clone_size: few
v_call: TRBV5-6
cdr3_aa: CASSLGQIEQYF
cdr3_nt: TGTGCCAGCAGCTTGGGACAGATTGAGCAGTACTTC

d_call: -
j_call: TRBJ1-3
clone_size: -
v_call: TRBV28
cdr3_aa: CASRGGILNTIYF
cdr3_nt: TGTGCCAGCAGGGGGGGGATATTAAACACCATATATTTT

d_call: TRBD2
j_call: TRBJ2-3
clone_size: -
v_call: TRBV5-6
cdr3_aa: CASSLVSSGGRRTQYF
cdr3_nt: TGTGCCAGCAGCTTGGTTTCTAGCGGGGGTCGGCGGACGCAGTATTTT

d_call: -
j_call: TRBJ2-7
clone_size: -
v_call: TRBV25-1
cdr3_aa: CASSESGSSAYEQYF
cdr3_nt: TGTGCCAGCAGTGAATCCGGGTCTTCCGCCTACGAGCAGTACTTC

d_call: TRBD1
j_call: TRBJ1-4
clone_size: -
v_call: TRBV19
cdr3_aa: CATNTGAATNEKLFF
cdr3_nt: TGTGCCACAAATACAGGGGCTGCAACTAATGAAAAACTGTTTTTT

d_call: TRBD2
j_call: TRBJ2-1
clone_size: -
v_call: TRBV7-9
cdr3_aa: CASRPVAGGGYNEQFF
cdr3_nt: TGTGCCAGCAGGCCAGTAGCGGGAGGGGGCTACAATGAGCAGTTCTTC

d_call: -
j_call: TRBJ1-1
clone_size: once
v_call: TRBV28
cdr3_aa: CASSFDRAEAFF
cdr3_nt: TGTGCCAGCAGTTTTGACCGGGCTGAAGCTTTCTTT